A selection of T cell receptor beta chains follows, all from one sample in a study of cytomegalovirus exposure and HLA in healthy donors. Measured with immunoSEQ multiplex PCR; TCRdb has only the in-frame clones, and not every one. This table has about 140,000 clones, about 80% appearing once. The material sequenced was PBMCs. These receptors were taken from a man aged 25-45 years in good health and CMV-seronegative. The CDR3 runs from the conserved cysteine through the conserved F or W. The order of the fields is D gene, CDR3 length, clone size, J gene, V gene, CDR3 DNA, CDR3 protein. The D gene is left open where the match is weak. Clone size appears in some rows only: once, few, many, or a class for an expanded clone.

>-|12|-|TRBJ1-1|TRBV7-9
TGTTCCGGCGGCGAGATGAACACTGAAGCTTTCTTT
CSGGEMNTEAFF
>-|13|-|TRBJ2-7|TRBV5-1
TGCGCCAGCAGCTTCGGCGGGGCCTACGAGCAGTACTTC
CASSFGGAYEQYF
>TRBD1|16|-|TRBJ1-1|TRBV5-1
TGCGCCAGCCGGCCGGGACAGGGTTCGATGAACACTGAAGCTTTCTTT
CASRPGQGSMNTEAFF
>-|12|-|TRBJ1-1|TRBV28
TGTGCCAGCAGGTCGGGACACTCTGAAGCTTTCTTT
CASRSGHSEAFF
>TRBD1|13|once|TRBJ1-2|TRBV2
TGTGCCAGGACAAGACAGGGGGGCTATGGCTACACCTTC
CARTRQGGYGYTF
>-|13|-|TRBJ1-1|TRBV11-2
TGTGCCAGCAGCTCCCACAGGTTCACTGAAGCTTTCTTT
CASSSHRFTEAFF
>TRBD1|14|-|TRBJ1-1|TRBV5-4
TGTGCCAGCAGCCTGGGACAGAGGAACACTGAAGCTTTCTTT
CASSLGQRNTEAFF
>-|13|-|TRBJ2-7|TRBV2
TGTGCCAGCAAGAGGCGGGGTTCCTACGAGCAGTACTTC
CASKRRGSYEQYF
>TRBD2|16|-|TRBJ2-5|TRBV5-4
TGTGCCAGCAGCTTGCCCGTGGGAGCGGGATTGCGAGAGCAGTACTTC
CASSLPVGAGLREQYF
>-|14|few|TRBJ1-5|TRBV7-2
TGTGCCAGCAGCTCGACCGCAGGGGATCAGCCCCAGCATTTT
CASSSTAGDQPQHF
>TRBD2|16|-|TRBJ2-1|TRBV7-2
TGTGCCAGCAGCTCTACTCGGTCTAGCGGAAGCAATGAGCAGTTCTTC
CASSSTRSSGSNEQFF
>-|16|-|TRBJ2-2|TRBV6-1
TGTGCCAGCAGTGAATCTAGAGGAACGACCCCCGGGGAGCTGTTTTTT
CASSESRGTTPGELFF
>-|13|-|TRBJ1-3|TRBV30
TGTGCCTGGAGTAGACAGCCAGGAAACACCATATATTTT
CAWSRQPGNTIYF
>-|11|-|TRBJ1-3|TRBV28
TGTGCCAGCAGCGCGAGAAACACCATATATTTT
CASSARNTIYF
>-|16|-|TRBJ1-2|TRBV19
TGTGCCAGTAGTATCGTAAGCGCAGGGGCGAACTATGGCTACGCCTTC
CASSIVSAGANYGYAF
>-|13|few|TRBJ1-4|TRBV7-9
TGTGCCAGCAGGAACTCAGGTGGTGAAAAACTGTTTTTT
CASRNSGGEKLFF
>TRBD1|14|-|TRBJ2-7|TRBV9
TGTGCCAGCAGCGTAGGGACAGGGGCCTACGAGCAGTACTTC
CASSVGTGAYEQYF
>-|14|-|TRBJ2-7|TRBV28
TGTGCCAGCAGTTTGAGGCAGAGATCCTACGAGCAGTACTTC
CASSLRQRSYEQYF
>-|11|-|TRBJ1-2|TRBV6-5
TGTGCCAGCACAGGAGGATATGGCTACACCTTC
CASTGGYGYTF
>TRBD1|17|-|TRBJ2-2|TRBV19
TGTGCCAGTAGTATCTTGCCGAGACAGGGTGGTACCGGGGAGCTGTTTTTT
CASSILPRQGGTGELFF
>-|14|-|TRBJ2-1|TRBV5-1
TGCGCCAGCAGCCCTCGGTCTGGCTACAATGAGCAGTTCTTC
CASSPRSGYNEQFF
>-|12|-|TRBJ1-1|TRBV6-5
TGTGCCAGCAGTTACTCGGGGCGAGAAGCTTTCTTT
CASSYSGREAFF
>-|12|-|TRBJ2-5|TRBV29-1
TGCAGCGTTGCTCAGGTCCAAGAGACCCAGTACTTC
CSVAQVQETQYF
>-|16|-|TRBJ2-5|TRBV2
TGTGCCAGCAGTTACACCCCTTGGGGGGGCGCAGAGACCCAGTACTTC
CASSYTPWGGAETQYF
>-|13|-|TRBJ1-5|TRBV2
TGTGCCAGCAGTGAAAATGAGGGTTCTCCCCAGCATTTT
CASSENEGSPQHF
>-|11|-|TRBJ2-7|TRBV28
TGTGCCAGCAGCCTCTGGCGGGAGCAGTACTTC
CASSLWREQYF
>TRBD2|16|-|TRBJ2-4|TRBV25-1
TGTGCCAGCAGTACTATCTTCGGGACTAGCGGAAACATTCAGTACTTC
CASSTIFGTSGNIQYF
>-|15|-|TRBJ1-1|TRBV6-6
TGTGCCAGCAGTTACTCGCGAGGGAAGAACACTGAAGCTTTCTTT
CASSYSRGKNTEAFF
>-|13|-|TRBJ2-1|TRBV19
TGTGCCACTTCGTTTAAAGGTGGGAGTGAGCAGTTCTTC
CATSFKGGSEQFF
>-|13|-|TRBJ2-5|TRBV27
TGTGCCAGCAGCTGGACAGTTCTAGAGACCCAGTACTTC
CASSWTVLETQYF
>-|14|-|TRBJ2-7|TRBV5-1
TGCGCCAGCAGCATGCGGGCAGGGGTAGGGGAGCAGTACTTC
CASSMRAGVGEQYF
>-|14|-|TRBJ1-1|TRBV6-5
TGTGCCAGCAAAATCGGGGGGGAGAACACTGAAGCTTTCTTT
CASKIGGENTEAFF
>-|15|-|TRBJ2-5|TRBV2
TGTGCCAGCAGTCTAAGAGGGCAGCCACAAGAGACCCAGTACTTC
CASSLRGQPQETQYF
>TRBD1|13|few|TRBJ1-2|TRBV19
TGTGCCAGGGACAGGGGGCGCCTCTATGGCTACACCTTC
CARDRGRLYGYTF
>TRBD2|13|-|TRBJ2-7|TRBV11-2
TGTGCCAGCAGCTTCCCCGGTGGACTAGCCCAGTACTTC
CASSFPGGLAQYF
>-|13|once|TRBJ2-5|TRBV7-2
TGTGCCAGCAGCTTAAGTTGGAGAGAGACCCAGTACTTC
CASSLSWRETQYF
>TRBD2|14|few|TRBJ2-5|TRBV28
TGTGCCAGCAGCCTAAGGACTAGTGGCGTGACCCAGTACTTC
CASSLRTSGVTQYF
>-|16|-|TRBJ2-2|TRBV19
TGTGCCAGTAGTATATCGCCTAGCAGAGACACCGGGGAGCTGTTTTTT
CASSISPSRDTGELFF
>-|13|-|TRBJ1-2|TRBV18
TGTGCCAGCTCACCACCAGGGGTCTATGGCTACACCTTC
CASSPPGVYGYTF
>-|15|-|TRBJ2-2|TRBV27
TGTGCCAGCAGTTTATCTCCCAGGGTGGTGGGGGAGCTGTTTTTT
CASSLSPRVVGELFF
>-|16|-|TRBJ2-7|TRBV7-9
TGTGCCAGCAGCCTCCGGGCGGGGGCAGGGTCAAACGAGCAGTACTTC
CASSLRAGAGSNEQYF
>-|11|many|TRBJ2-7|TRBV6-6
TGTGCCAGCAGTTACTCGAGCGAGCAGTACTTC
CASSYSSEQYF
>TRBD2|16|-|TRBJ2-7|TRBV7-2
TGTGCCAGCAGCTTCTCACTAGCGGGAGGGCCGGGTGAGCAGTACTTC
CASSFSLAGGPGEQYF
>-|15|-|TRBJ2-7|TRBV21-1
TGTGCCAGCAGCAAAGGTAACAGGGTAGGCGGCGAGCAGTACTTC
CASSKGNRVGGEQYF
>TRBD1|14|-|TRBJ2-7|TRBV9
TGTGCCAGCAGCATCAGACAGGGGGCGGGGGAGCAGTACTTC
CASSIRQGAGEQYF
>TRBD2|15|-|TRBJ2-7|TRBV4-1
TGCGCCAGCAGCTCCGGAGCGGGAGGACCCTACGAGCAGTACTTC
CASSSGAGGPYEQYF
>-|14|once|TRBJ2-3|TRBV5-1
TGCGCCAGCAGCTTGAGCGGGAGCACAGATACGCAGTATTTT
CASSLSGSTDTQYF
>TRBD2|16|once|TRBJ2-1|TRBV28
TGTGCCAGCAGGGGTCTACTAGCGGGAGCTTACAATGAGCAGTTCTTC
CASRGLLAGAYNEQFF
>TRBD1|15|-|TRBJ2-7|TRBV7-8
TGTGCCAGCAGCTTTCTGACAGGGGGTGTGTACGAGCAGTACTTC
CASSFLTGGVYEQYF
>TRBD1|15|-|TRBJ2-7|TRBV4-1
TGCGCCAGCAGCCCCCCTGGGACAGTAATCTACGAGCAGTACTTC
CASSPPGTVIYEQYF